The 13 T cell receptor beta chains reported below all come from one sample, sequenced in a study of CD8 T cells in Susac syndrome. Reverse transcription of roughly 0.5 to 1 ug RNA was performed with random hexamers. In TCRdb, the immunoSEQ multiplex PCR reads were re-called with MiXCR into one record per CDR3 protein. The repertoire has approximately 120,000 distinct CDR3 sequences, over 85% of them found once; the top ten carry about 0.19%. Material for sequencing was CD8+ T cells from PBMCs. All receptors come from a human donor with Susac syndrome.

V is TRBV15 and J is TRBJ2-1; 10 nucleotides agree with TRBD2. Germline CDR1 and CDR2: LNHNV and YYDKDF (reference sequence). This CDR3 is built from 17 residues. V shed 0 bases, J shed 4 bases, and the junction held 6 bases outside the gene matches. The CDR3 loop is CATSRDTGLAEYNEQFF. DNA of the CDR3: TGTGCCACCAGCAGAGACACCGGACTAGCGGAGTACAATGAGCAGTTCTTC. Full variable domain (remainder filled in from reference TRBV15 and TRBJ2-1): DAMVIQNPRYQVTQFGKPVTLSCSQTLNHNVMYWYQQKSSQAPKLLFHYYDKDFNNEADTPDNFQSRRPNTSFCFLDIRSPGLGDTAMYLCATSRDTGLAEYNEQFFGPGTRLTVL.

This rearrangement joins TRBV15 to TRBJ2-5; the D is unclear. This CDR3 is built from 13 residues. V dropped 8 bases and J dropped 5 bases, with 15 bases sitting between them. The germline gives CDR1 LNHNV, CDR2 YYDKDF (reference sequence). DNA for the CDR3: TGTGCCACCGGTGAAGGGATTCGGGAGACCCAGTACTTC. It translates to CATGEGIRETQYF. Full variable domain (rest looked up from reference TRBV15 and TRBJ2-5): DAMVIQNPRYQVTQFGKPVTLSCSQTLNHNVMYWYQQKSSQAPKLLFHYYDKDFNNEADTPDNFQSRRPNTSFCFLDIRSPGLGDTAMYLCATGEGIRETQYFGPGTRLLVL.

This clonotype was counted a single time. The chain links TRBV28 to TRBJ1-6; 7 nucleotides line up with TRBD1. The CDR3 loop spans 14 amino acids. In germline, CDR1 is MDHEN, CDR2 SYDVKM. V shed 7 bases and J 6 bases; nucleotides not matched to a gene: 6. CDR3 DNA: TGTGCCAGCACTGGAGACAGGGCTAATTCACCCCTCCACTTT. This gives the protein CASTGDRANSPLHF.

The chain employs TRBV12-3 or TRBV12-4 and TRBJ1-3; D remains unclear. The CDR3 covers 14 residues. V was pared by 5 bases and J by 1 base, with 9 bases between. The CDR3 sequence: CASSPVGSGNTIYF. CDR3 DNA: TGTGCCAGCAGTCCCGTTGGTTCTGGAAACACCATATATTTT.

The gene calls are TRBV15 and TRBJ1-2, with D perhaps matching TRBD1 (6 bases). The V gene's germline CDR1 is LNHNV and CDR2 YYDKDF (reference sequence). The CDR3 sequence is 15 residues long. The ends were cut back, 0 bases at V and 4 bases at J, with 12 bases in the middle. Here the CDR3 reads CATSREGGAGYGYTF. In nucleotides, the CDR3 is TGTGCCACCAGCAGAGAAGGGGGGGCAGGCTATGGCTACACCTTC.

This clonotype was observed a single time. The chain links TRBV19 to TRBJ2-6; 7 bases map to TRBD1. Germline V gives CDR1 LNHDA, CDR2 SQIVND (reference sequence). With 6 bases clipped from V and 0 bases from J, the junction kept 8 bases outside the gene matches. The CDR3 length is 17 residues. CDR3 nucleotide sequence: TGTGCCAGTAGCCTCGGGACAGCAGACTCTGGGGCCAACGTCCTGACTTTC. Protein: CASSLGTADSGANVLTF. The full variable domain, with the rest looked up from reference TRBV19 and TRBJ2-6, is DGGITQSPKYLFRKEGQNVTLSCEQNLNHDAMYWYRQDPGQGLRLIYYSQIVNDFQKGDIAEGYSVSREKKESFPLTVTSAQKNPTAFYLCASSLGTADSGANVLTFGAGSRLTVL.

The rearrangement joins TRBV11-1 to TRBJ2-3; TRBD1 agrees at 7 bases. The length of the CDR3 is 15 residues. V trimming: 4 bases; J trimming: 0 bases; junction bases outside the gene matches: 4. The V gene's germline CDR1 is SGHAT and CDR2 FQDESV (reference sequence). As DNA, the CDR3 is TGTGCCAGCAGCTCGGGGACAGAAAGCACAGATACGCAGTATTTT. Translating it yields CASSSGTESTDTQYF.

The chain carries TRBV7-9 and TRBJ1-2; D unresolved. CDR3 length equals 14 residues. V was cut by 5 bases and J by 3 bases, with 13 bases left in between. Germline V lookup: CDR1 SEHNR, CDR2 FQNEAQ (reference sequence). CDR3 loop: CASSLTEVDYGYTF. CDR3 coding DNA: TGTGCCAGCAGCCTCACAGAAGTCGACTATGGCTACACCTTC. Drawing the rest from reference TRBV7-9 and TRBJ1-2, the complete variable domain is DTGVSQNPRHKITKRGQNVTFRCDPISEHNRLYWYRQTLGQGPEFLTYFQNEAQLEKSRLLSDRFSAERPKGSFSTLEIQRTEQGDSAMYLCASSLTEVDYGYTFGSGTRLTVV.

The rearrangement joins TRBV4-3 to TRBJ1-3; D gene ambiguous. The V gene's germline CDR1 is LGHNA and CDR2 YSLEER. V shed 1 base and J shed 0 bases, with 4 bases lying between them. The CDR3 length is 14 residues. The CDR3 is CASSQASSGNTIYF. The DNA for the CDR3 is TGCGCCAGCAGCCAAGCCAGCTCTGGAAACACCATATATTTT.

This rearrangement joins TRBV7-9 to TRBJ2-1; D is perhaps TRBD1 (6 bases). Trimming left V 5 bases short and J 5 bases short, with 16 bases between. The CDR3 has 15 amino acids. From germline, CDR1 is SEHNR and CDR2 FQNEAQ (reference sequence). The CDR3 is CASSEPPGHNNEQFF. The CDR3 DNA reads TGTGCCAGCAGCGAACCTCCGGGACATAACAATGAGCAGTTCTTC.

The chain couples TRBV18 to TRBJ2-3; D may be TRBD1 (6 bases). This CDR3 is built from 15 residues. The V gene lost 4 bases and the J gene lost 5 bases, with 16 bases spanning the gap. Per germline, CDR1 KGHSH and CDR2 LQKENI. The CDR3: CASSRDPGAGDTQYF. The CDR3 region has the DNA TGTGCCAGCTCACGAGACCCAGGGGCAGGAGATACGCAGTATTTT.

The V and J genes are TRBV3-1 and TRBJ2-7; a possible D gene is TRBD2 (5 bases). CDR1 is LGHDT, CDR2 YNNKEL, per germline (reference sequence). V dropped 0 bases and J dropped 3 bases, with 12 bases sitting between them. The CDR3 has 15 residues. CDR3 sequence reads: CASSQDPTEGYEQYF. In DNA, the CDR3 is TGTGCCAGCAGCCAAGATCCGACCGAGGGCTACGAGCAGTACTTC.

The J gene is TRBJ2-3, the V gene TRBV19, with 12 positions matching TRBD1. CDR3 length equals 15 residues. Germline CDR1 reads LNHDA; CDR2 reads SQIVND (reference sequence). Trimming cost V 3 bases and J 5 bases; bases outside gene matches: 3. The CDR3 sequence: CASSMGQGARDTQYF. In DNA, the CDR3 is TGTGCCAGTAGTATGGGACAGGGGGCGAGAGATACGCAGTATTTT.